Given below is one TCR beta chain in context. Antigen: not known. V lost 6 bases, J lost 8 bases, and 13 bases lay in between. Germline V lookup: CDR1 MNHNY, CDR2 SVGAGI (reference sequence). This CDR3 spans 13 amino acids. The primer mix had 60 Vbeta and 13 Jbeta primers. Using immunoSEQ multiplex PCR, the repertoire was profiled, and TCRdb retains in-frame clones only, with some absent. The table for this sample gives fewer than 200,000 clones. This specimen belongs to a study of cytomegalovirus exposure and HLA in healthy donors. On the study more broadly: Of some 410 genotyped donors, around 80% grouped in the Caucasian-associated ancestry cluster.

Regarding the study as a whole: The study dropped some indistinguishable V segments, TRBV6-2 and TRBV6-3 among them. Earlier findings revealed that most TCR beta V segments proved productive either about 87% or about 30% of the time.

The chain recombines TRBV6-6 with TRBJ1-4; D possibly corresponds to TRBD1 (5 bases). The receptor's source is a woman aged 60-75 years in good health and CMV-seronegative. The sequenced sample consisted of PBMCs. The CDR3 spells CASRGLRPEKLFF. Written as DNA, the CDR3 is TGTGCCAGCAGGGGACTCCGGCCAGAAAAACTGTTTTTT.